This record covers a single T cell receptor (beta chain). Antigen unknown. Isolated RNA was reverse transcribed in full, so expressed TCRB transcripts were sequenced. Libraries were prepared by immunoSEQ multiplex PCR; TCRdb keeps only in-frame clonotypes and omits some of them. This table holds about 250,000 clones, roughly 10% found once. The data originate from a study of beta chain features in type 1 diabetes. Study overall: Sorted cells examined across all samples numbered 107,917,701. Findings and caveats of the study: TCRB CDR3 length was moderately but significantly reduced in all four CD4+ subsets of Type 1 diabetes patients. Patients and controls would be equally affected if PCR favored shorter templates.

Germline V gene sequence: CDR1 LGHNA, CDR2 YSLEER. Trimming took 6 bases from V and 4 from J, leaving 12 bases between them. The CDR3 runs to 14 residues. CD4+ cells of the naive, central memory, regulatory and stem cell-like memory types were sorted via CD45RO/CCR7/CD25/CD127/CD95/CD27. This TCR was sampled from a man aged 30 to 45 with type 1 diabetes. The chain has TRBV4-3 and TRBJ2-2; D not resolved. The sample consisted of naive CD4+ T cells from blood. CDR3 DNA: TGCGCCAGCAGAAAAGAGGCCGGCACCGGGGAGCTGTTTTTT. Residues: CASRKEAGTGELFF.